The next 21 T cell receptor beta chains were all read from a single sample in a study of blood T cell repertoires in COVID-19. The repertoire was sequenced with immunoSEQ multiplex PCR; TCRdb's copy has only in-frame clones and lacks some. Found here are 150,000 to 170,000 clones, about 85% of them singletons; the top ten hold 7.5% to 8.5%. Specimen: peripheral blood. The source is a woman between 55 and 75 years old with COVID-19, enrolled during active disease.

The rearrangement links TRBV3-1 (or the pseudogene TRBV3-2) to TRBJ2-2; the D gene is possibly TRBD2 (5 bases). The CDR3 extends over 17 amino acids. Looked up from germline, CDR1 is LGHDT and CDR2 is YNNKEL (reference sequence). V shed 2 bases and J shed 2 bases, with 15 bases lying between them. CDR3 sequence: CASSQRVRTLNTGELFF. CDR3 DNA sequence: TGTGCCAGCAGCCAAAGGGTAAGGACTCTCAACACCGGGGAGCTGTTTTTT.

This chain links TRBV6-5 with TRBJ1-3; D remains ambiguous. The V and J ends lost 6 bases and 0 bases respectively, with 12 bases between them. The CDR3 extends over 15 amino acids. The germline V gene has CDR1 MNHEY and CDR2 SVGAGI. CDR3 in amino acids: CASRSRRNSGNTIYF. CDR3 coding DNA: TGTGCCAGCAGATCCAGGAGGAACTCTGGAAACACCATATATTTT.

This rearrangement joins TRBV15 to TRBJ1-6; possible D gene TRBD1, 6 bases. CDR1 and CDR2 (germline): LNHNV, YYDKDF (reference sequence). This CDR3 has 15 amino acids. The V end was cut by 5 bases, the J end by 6 bases, with 14 bases between. The CDR3 spells CATSAPGGLNSPLHF. The DNA for the CDR3 is TGTGCCACCAGCGCGCCCGGGGGGCTTAATTCACCCCTCCACTTT. The full variable domain, completed using reference TRBV15 and TRBJ1-6, is DAMVIQNPRYQVTQFGKPVTLSCSQTLNHNVMYWYQQKSSQAPKLLFHYYDKDFNNEADTPDNFQSRRPNTSFCFLDIRSPGLGDTAMYLCATSAPGGLNSPLHFGNGTRLTVT.

The rearrangement links TRBV5-1 to TRBJ2-7, with TRBD1 matching 11 bases. CDR3 length: 16 residues. Germline CDR1 and CDR2: SGHRS and YFSETQ. V dropped 4 bases and J dropped 3; count of bases not matched to a gene: 9. The DNA for the CDR3 is TGCGCCAGCAGCCCGCTAGGGACAGGGGGGCGCTACGAGCAGTACTTC. This codes for CASSPLGTGGRYEQYF.

This clone was recorded once. The chain joins TRBV3-1 (or the pseudogene TRBV3-2) to TRBJ2-3, with TRBD1 matching over 9 bases. This CDR3 region has 14 residues. V dropped 2 bases and J dropped 5; count of bases not matched to a gene: 2. CDR1 is LGHDT, CDR2 YNNKEL, per germline (reference sequence). The CDR3 region has the DNA TGTGCCAGCAGCCAACGGACAGGGGTAGATACGCAGTATTTT. It yields the protein CASSQRTGVDTQYF.

This clone occurred once. The rearrangement links TRBV4-1 to TRBJ1-5; no reliable D call. Germline-derived CDR1 and CDR2 are MGHRA and YSYEKL. V was cut by 2 bases and J by 9 bases, with 11 bases left in between. CDR3 size: 13 residues. This CDR3 is CASSQTVVGPQHF. CDR3 DNA: TGCGCCAGCAGCCAAACAGTGGTAGGGCCCCAGCATTTT.

The chain carries TRBV3-1 (or the pseudogene TRBV3-2) and TRBJ1-4, with D perhaps matching TRBD1 (5 bases). The CDR3 runs to 17 residues. V was trimmed by 1 base and J by 5 bases, leaving 17 bases between them. The germline V gene encodes CDR1 LGHDT and CDR2 YNNKEL (reference sequence). In DNA form, the CDR3 reads TGTGCCAGCAGCCAAGGCGGGCGGGGGTTGGTGAATGAAAAACTGTTTTTT. Protein: CASSQGGRGLVNEKLFF.

The rearrangement links TRBV29-1 to TRBJ2-5; D is perhaps TRBD1 (5 bases). V lost 1 base and J 1 base, leaving 7 bases between the germline ends. The CDR3 spans 13 residues. CDR1 and CDR2 (germline): SQVTM, ANQGSEA. CDR3 loop: CSVEVGAQETQYF. The CDR3 DNA is TGCAGCGTTGAAGTTGGGGCCCAAGAGACCCAGTACTTC.

The rearrangement links TRBV3-1 (or the pseudogene TRBV3-2) to TRBJ1-5; a weak D match, TRBD1 (6 bases). CDR1 is LGHDT and CDR2 is YNNKEL in the germline V gene (reference sequence). The CDR3 length is 15 residues. Trimming shortened V by 4 bases and J by 6 bases, and 16 bases separated the two germline ends. The CDR3 here is CASSRDIQRGQPQHF. The CDR3 nucleotides read TGTGCCAGCAGCCGGGACATCCAACGGGGTCAGCCCCAGCATTTT.

The J gene is TRBJ1-2, the V gene TRBV7-9; 10 bases align to TRBD1. This CDR3 is built from 15 residues. Germline V gives CDR1 SEHNR, CDR2 FQNEAQ (reference sequence). The V and J ends lost 2 bases and 4 bases, in that order; junction bases with no gene match: 4. The CDR3 region is CASSLLTGGSYGYTF. CDR3 nucleotide sequence: TGTGCCAGCAGCTTATTGACAGGGGGCTCCTATGGCTACACCTTC.

This clone was observed a few times. The J gene is TRBJ2-3, the V gene TRBV29-1; 7 nucleotides agree with TRBD2. CDR3 size: 15 residues. Germline V gene sequence: CDR1 SQVTM, CDR2 ANQGSEA. V was pared by 7 bases and J by 2 bases, with 12 bases of the junction left unmatched. CDR3 nucleotides: TGCAGCGCTCGGTATATGCGGGGGACCACAGATACGCAGTATTTT. This gives the protein CSARYMRGTTDTQYF.

The rearrangement joins TRBV7-9 to TRBJ1-5; tentatively, D is TRBD1 (5 bases). Germline V gives CDR1 SEHNR, CDR2 FQNEAQ (reference sequence). V shed 5 bases and J shed 0 bases, with 11 bases lying between them. This CDR3 has 15 amino acids. This CDR3 reads CASSIQDNSNQPQHF. The CDR3 DNA follows: TGTGCCAGCAGCATCCAGGACAATAGCAATCAGCCCCAGCATTTT.

This clone was detected once. This chain connects TRBV6-5 to TRBJ1-5; TRBD1 is a possible D gene (6 bases). The CDR3 contains 15 residues. Germline loops: CDR1 MNHEY, CDR2 SVGAGI. Trimming took 6 bases from V and 0 from J, leaving 12 bases between them. CDR3 DNA sequence: TGTGCCAGCAGGGCGGACAGCTATAGCAATCAGCCCCAGCATTTT. It is translated as CASRADSYSNQPQHF.

The chain has TRBV9 and TRBJ1-4, with TRBD1 matching over 7 bases. From germline, CDR1 is SGDLS and CDR2 YYNGEE. With 3 bases clipped from V and 4 bases from J, the junction kept 6 bases outside the gene matches. The CDR3 runs 15 residues. CDR3 bases: TGTGCCAGCAGCGGAAACAGGGGCCTTAATGAAAAACTGTTTTTT. This encodes CASSGNRGLNEKLFF.

The chain combines TRBV5-1 with TRBJ2-1; TRBD2 matches 14 bases. The J segment lost 9 bases and the V segment lost 5 bases, leaving 4 bases of the junction unmatched. Germline V CDR1 and CDR2: SGHRS, YFSETQ. The CDR3 sequence is 14 residues long. CDR3 in DNA: TGCGCCAGCAGTATGGGACTAGCGGGAGCTGAGCAGTTCTTC. The encoded protein is CASSMGLAGAEQFF.

The chain links TRBV2 to TRBJ2-3, with a tentative D call TRBD1 (5 bases). Germline V CDR1 and CDR2: SNHLY, FYNNEI. The V gene lost 7 bases and the J gene lost 0 bases, with 14 bases spanning the gap. CDR3 length: 15 amino acids. Here the CDR3 DNA reads TGTGCCAGCACAGGGCTCGGCACTAGCACAGATACGCAGTATTTT. It codes for CASTGLGTSTDTQYF.

This chain uses TRBV7-9 with TRBJ1-6; TRBD1 might be the D (5 bases). The CDR3 length is 16 residues. In germline, CDR1 is SEHNR, CDR2 FQNEAQ (reference sequence). The V gene lost 0 bases and the J gene lost 8 bases, with 14 bases spanning the gap. CDR3 bases: TGTGCCAGCAGCTTAGCGTTTGGGACTGGGGATTCACCCCTCCACTTT. It translates to CASSLAFGTGDSPLHF.

This chain links TRBV2 with TRBJ1-1; D call uncertain. This CDR3 is 14 amino acids long. Trimming took off 4 bases at V and 6 bases at J, with 15 bases between the two ends. Germline V gene sequence: CDR1 SNHLY, CDR2 FYNNEI. Written as DNA, the CDR3 is TGTGCCAGCAGTGGGGAGAGGGTAAAACCTGAAGCTTTCTTT. Its protein is CASSGERVKPEAFF.

This clone was found once. The rearrangement joins TRBV19 to TRBJ1-5; TRBD1 matches 9 bases. CDR1 and CDR2 (germline): LNHDA, SQIVND (reference sequence). With V trimmed by 6 bases and J by 2 bases, 5 bases remained unmatched. The CDR3 loop spans 15 amino acids. Written as DNA, the CDR3 is TGTGCCAGTAGGACAGGGGGAAATGGCAATCAGCCCCAGCATTTT. This translates into CASRTGGNGNQPQHF.

The CDR3 DNA follows: TGTGCCAGTAGCCCCGGGACAGTAGGCTACGAGCAGTACTTC. Residues: CASSPGTVGYEQYF. V and J are TRBV19 and TRBJ2-7; 7 bases align to TRBD1. V dropped 6 bases and J dropped 3; count of bases not matched to a gene: 8. CDR3 length: 14 amino acids. Germline loops: CDR1 LNHDA, CDR2 SQIVND (reference sequence).

This clone was counted a single time. CDR3 bases: TGCGCCAGCAGCCATGGGCTACAGGGCTCTGGAAACACCATATATTTT. Its protein is CASSHGLQGSGNTIYF. This chain connects TRBV4-1 to TRBJ1-3; D perhaps matches TRBD1 (6 bases). The CDR3 extends over 16 amino acids. CDR1 is MGHRA, CDR2 YSYEKL, per germline. The V end lost 3 bases, the J end lost 0 bases, and 12 bases lay between the germline ends.